This is a list of T cell receptor beta chains from one sample in a study of blood T cell repertoires in COVID-19. Sequenced by immunoSEQ multiplex PCR; TCRdb stores in-frame clones only, minus some. This sample has around 230,000 clones, with approximately 83% found just once. The source material was PBMCs or T cells enriched from blood (not recorded which). The receptors stem from a woman aged 40 to 55 with acute COVID-19. Each CDR3 is given with its conserved first and last residue. The order of the fields is D gene, J gene, V gene, clone size, CDR3 protein, CDR3 DNA. The D gene is left open where the match is weak. Only some rows state a clone size, as once, few, many or a class for expanded clones.

TRBD2	TRBJ2-7	TRBV5-1	-	CASSYTSGSSYEQYF	TGCGCCAGCAGCTATACAAGCGGGAGCTCCTACGAGCAGTACTTC
-	TRBJ2-5	TRBV7-2	-	CASSLLSDQETQYF	TGTGCCAGCAGCTTACTTAGCGACCAAGAGACCCAGTACTTC
-	TRBJ1-5	TRBV29-1	-	CSVGLSSNQPQHF	TGCAGCGTTGGTCTTTCGAGCAATCAGCCCCAGCATTTT
TRBD1	TRBJ2-7	TRBV7-9	-	CASSLSGQLYEQYF	TGTGCCAGCAGCTTATCGGGACAGCTCTACGAGCAGTACTTC
TRBD2	TRBJ2-3	TRBV5-4	-	CASSNPLAGGTDTQYF	TGTGCCAGCAGCAACCCACTAGCGGGAGGCACAGATACGCAGTATTTT
-	TRBJ2-7	TRBV3-1/TRBV3-2	-	CASSRQLVSEQYF	TGTGCCAGCAGCCGACAACTAGTTTCCGAGCAGTACTTC
TRBD2	TRBJ2-5	TRBV6-6	-	CASRAGGTAETQYF	TGTGCCAGCAGGGCGGGGGGTACCGCAGAGACCCAGTACTTC
TRBD2	TRBJ2-7	TRBV6-2/TRBV6-3	-	CASSSAGTSDYEQYF	TGTGCCAGCAGTAGCGCCGGGACTAGCGACTACGAGCAGTACTTC
TRBD2	TRBJ2-2	TRBV5-8	-	CASSRLAVNTGELFF	TGTGCCAGCAGCCGACTAGCGGTGAACACCGGGGAGCTGTTTTTT
TRBD1	TRBJ1-2	TRBV5-1	-	CASSLGPETGPGYTF	TGCGCCAGCAGCTTGGGTCCTGAGACAGGGCCTGGCTACACCTTC
TRBD2	TRBJ2-7	TRBV2	-	CASRRTSGSQYEQYF	TGTGCCAGCCGTCGGACTAGCGGGAGTCAGTACGAGCAGTACTTC
TRBD1	TRBJ1-4	TRBV2	-	CATGTGPATNEKLFF	TGTGCCACCGGGACAGGACCGGCAACTAATGAAAAACTGTTTTTT
TRBD1	TRBJ2-7	TRBV10-3	-	CATTGTDSYEQYF	TGTGCCACAACCGGGACAGACTCCTACGAGCAGTACTTC
-	TRBJ2-1	TRBV19	once	CASSLSWSSYNEQFF	TGTGCCAGTAGCCTAAGCTGGAGCTCCTACAATGAGCAGTTCTTC
-	TRBJ2-2	TRBV4-2	-	CASSQRETGELFF	TGTGCCAGCAGCCAAAGAGAGACCGGGGAGCTGTTTTTT
-	TRBJ2-5	TRBV6-1	-	CASSEGSGLGETQYF	TGTGCCAGCAGTGAAGGCAGTGGGCTCGGAGAGACCCAGTACTTC
-	TRBJ2-3	TRBV21-1	-	CASSKGGRDRGSTDTQYF	TGTGCCAGCAGCAAAGGAGGCCGAGACAGGGGGAGCACAGATACGCAGTATTTT
-	TRBJ2-3	TRBV6-5	-	CASTLRRGLTDTQYF	TGTGCCAGCACGCTGAGGAGGGGGCTCACAGATACGCAGTATTTT
TRBD2	TRBJ2-3	TRBV9	-	CASSEISGSAQDTQYF	TGTGCCAGCAGCGAGATTAGCGGGAGTGCACAGGATACGCAGTATTTT
TRBD1	TRBJ2-4	TRBV6-5	once	CASSNRDRENIQYF	TGTGCCAGCAGTAACCGGGACAGGGAAAACATTCAGTACTTC
-	TRBJ2-1	TRBV11-2	-	CASSPAGRSGEQFF	TGTGCCAGCAGCCCCGCGGGTCGGTCGGGTGAGCAGTTCTTC
TRBD1	TRBJ1-6	TRBV30	-	CAWSSGQENSPLHF	TGTGCCTGGAGTTCCGGACAGGAGAATTCACCCCTCCACTTT
-	TRBJ2-1	TRBV4-2	-	CASSQEGLSYNEQFF	TGTGCCAGCAGCCAAGAGGGGCTATCCTACAATGAGCAGTTCTTC
-	TRBJ2-7	TRBV5-8	-	CASSSLGRDRNEQYF	TGTGCCAGCAGCTCTTTGGGGCGGGATAGAAACGAGCAGTACTTC
TRBD1	TRBJ2-7	TRBV25-1	-	CASTRTGGLYEQYF	TGTGCCAGCACCCGGACAGGGGGTCTCTACGAGCAGTACTTC
TRBD1	TRBJ1-3	TRBV5-4	-	CASSRDRDDTIYF	TGTGCCAGCAGCCGGGACAGGGACGACACCATATATTTT
TRBD1	TRBJ2-1	TRBV6-5	-	CASTRDRDYNEQFF	TGTGCCAGCACTAGAGACAGGGACTACAATGAGCAGTTCTTC